These 16 T cell receptor beta chains came from one sample sequenced in a study of tumor and adjacent non-tumor tissue in lung cancer. A modified ARM-PCR protocol with three rounds of nested PCR amplified TCRbeta. TCRdb reprocessed the multiplex PCR reads via MiXCR and lists one record per CDR3 protein. The sample lists roughly 76,000 distinct CDR3 sequences, around 70% occurring once. This sample's RNA came from whole unsorted tissue. The sequenced material came from lung tumor tissue. All receptors come from a woman in her sixties or seventies with non-small cell lung cancer.

With regard to this clonotype: The conserved phenylalanine or tryptophan is not found at the CDR3 terminus, so this likely reflects a read error. CDR3 nucleotides: TGCACCAGCAGCGATGGGACAGGGAATCAACCGTCGAACGTCCTGACTCTC. It codes for CTSSDGTGNQPSNVLTL. The chain couples TRBV4-1 to TRBJ2-6, with 9 nucleotides matching TRBD1. CDR1 and CDR2 (germline): MGHRA, YSYEKL. The CDR3 has 17 residues.

Details on this clonotype: Relative to the germline gene, one junction end is altered; a read error may explain this. The chain has TRBV6-1 and TRBJ2-2; TRBD2 is a possible D gene (5 bases). The CDR3 sequence is 14 residues long. CDR1 and CDR2 from the germline V gene are MNHNS and SASEGT. The CDR3 is CANSEMSYPGKLFF. The CDR3 DNA reads TGTGCCAACAGTGAAATGTCCTATCCCGGGAAGCTGTTTTTT.

Remarks on this clonotype: Compared with germline, one end of the junction differs, possibly owing to a read error. This chain joins TRBV7-8 and TRBJ2-1, with 10 bases lining up with TRBD2. The germline V gene has CDR1 SGHVS and CDR2 FQNEAQ. This CDR3 has 16 residues. CDR3 DNA sequence: TGTGCAAGCAGCCCTAGAGAGGGTAGCGGGAGGAATGAGCAGTTCTTC. This sequence encodes CASSPREGSGRNEQFF.

This clonotype has only a few counts. A read error is possible here, since a much larger clone lies one base away. The rearrangement uses TRBV7-9 and TRBJ1-2; the match to TRBD1 covers 8 bases. Germline lookup yields CDR1 SEHNR and CDR2 FQNEAQ (reference sequence). This CDR3 is 15 amino acids long. With 7 bases clipped from V and 2 bases from J, the junction kept 9 bases outside the gene matches. CDR3: CASNPGQVINYGYTF. The CDR3 DNA reads TGTGCCAGCAACCCGGGACAGGTGATCAACTATGGCTACACCTTC. Full variable domain (outside the CDR3, taken from reference TRBV7-9 and TRBJ1-2): DTGVSQNPRHKITKRGQNVTFRCDPISEHNRLYWYRQTLGQGPEFLTYFQNEAQLEKSRLLSDRFSAERPKGSFSTLEIQRTEQGDSAMYLCASNPGQVINYGYTFGSGTRLTVV.

As concerns this clonotype: It may be a read error: a sequence one base away is much more abundant. This chain connects TRBV6-5 to TRBJ2-7; D call uncertain. The CDR3 extends over 15 amino acids. Germline-derived CDR1 and CDR2 are MNHEY and SVGAGI. Deletions cut 3 bases from V and 0 bases from J, with 12 bases between. CDR3 protein: CASSYSSWSSYEQYF. CDR3 in DNA: TGTGCCAGCAGTTATTCTTCCTGGAGCTCCTACGAGCAGTACTTC.

Concerning this clonotype: The junction differs from germline at one of its ends, possibly a read error. The chain has TRBV11-1 and TRBJ2-5, with D perhaps matching TRBD1 or TRBD2 (5 bases each). CDR1 is SGHAT and CDR2 is FQDESV in the germline V gene (reference sequence). This CDR3 has 14 amino acids. The DNA of the CDR3 is TGTGCTAGCAGCACTTATGGGGACCGAGAGACCCAGTACTTC. Translated, it gives CASSTYGDRETQYF.

A word on this clonotype: This likely comes from a read error, as the CDR3 has no conserved phenylalanine or tryptophan at its end. V usage is TRBV4-1 and J usage is TRBJ2-5; no clear D. V was cut by 5 bases and J by 1 base, with 14 bases left in between. Germline loops: CDR1 MGHRA, CDR2 YSYEKL. The CDR3 is 15 amino acids. CDR3: CASSALRSGQETQYI. CDR3 bases: TGCGCCAGCAGCGCGCTTCGCTCGGGCCAAGAGACCCAGTACATA.

As regards this clonotype: A junction boundary mismatches the germline segment, possibly from a read error. The gene calls are TRBV11-1 and TRBJ2-1; TRBD1 is a possible D gene (5 bases). This CDR3 has 14 residues. Germline CDR1 reads SGHAT; CDR2 reads FQDESV (reference sequence). The CDR3 DNA follows: TGTGCCAGCACCCCAGGGCGGTCCTACAATGAGCTGTTCTTC. Translated: CASTPGRSYNELFF.

Concerning this clonotype: The junction shows a germline mismatch at one end, possibly a read error. The genes are TRBV20-1 and TRBJ2-1, with 8 bases lining up with TRBD1. The CDR3 is 17 residues long. The germline gives CDR1 DFQATT, CDR2 SNEGSKA (reference sequence). Written as DNA, the CDR3 is TGCAATGCTAGACAACTCCGACAGGGGAGCTCCTACAATGAGCAGTTCTTC. This codes for CNARQLRQGSSYNEQFF.

Notes on this clonotype: The junction does not match germline at one end; this may be a read error. J is TRBJ2-7 and V is TRBV29-1; no clear D. The germline CDR1 and CDR2 sequences are SQVTM and ANQGSEA. The CDR3 runs to 13 residues. CDR3 region: CSVRACASYEQYF. The CDR3 DNA reads as TGCAGCGTTAGGGCATGCGCCTCCTACGAGCAGTATTTC.

In its sample, this clonotype was seen once. A read error may be the cause here, since a much bigger clone is one base away. V and J are TRBV5-1 and TRBJ2-2; 8 positions agree with TRBD2. The CDR3 consists of 15 residues. Germline V gene sequence: CDR1 SGHRS, CDR2 YFSETQ. CDR3 bases: TGCGTCAGCAGTACCGAAGCGGGAGTCACCGGGGAGCTGTTTTTT. Translation gives CVSSTEAGVTGELFF.

The V and J genes are TRBV12-3 or TRBV12-4 and TRBJ2-3; a possible D gene is TRBD2 (5 bases). The CDR3 runs to 15 residues. V was trimmed by 0 bases and J by 4 bases, leaving 11 bases between them. CDR3: CASSLAGARPDTQYF. The CDR3 coding sequence is TGTGCCAGCAGTTTAGCGGGAGCCCGCCCAGATACGCAGTATTTT.

This clonotype was found once. The chain has TRBV5-4 and TRBJ2-3; a weak D match, TRBD1 (5 bases). V was shortened by 4 bases and J by 1 base, with 22 bases between the two germline ends. Germline V gene lookup returns CDR1 SGHNT and CDR2 YYREEE (reference sequence). There are 18 residues in the CDR3. CDR3 coding DNA: TGTGCCAGCAGCCCGGCAGGGTTAGGGGTATGGGGCACAGATACGCAGTATTTT. Amino acid sequence: CASSPAGLGVWGTDTQYF.

The V call is TRBV20-1, the J call TRBJ2-1, with 7 positions matching TRBD1. CDR1 is DFQATT and CDR2 is SNEGSKA in the germline V gene (reference sequence). Unmatched junction bases numbered 15, after V lost 3 bases and J lost 7 bases. The CDR3 consists of 16 residues. The CDR3 sequence: CSARDRTGVRNNEQFF. CDR3 DNA: TGCAGTGCTAGGGATCGTACAGGGGTCAGGAATAATGAGCAGTTCTTC.

As to this clonotype: The junction departs from germline at one end; a sequencing error may be responsible. The chain employs TRBV6-6 and TRBJ1-6; the match to TRBD1 covers 11 bases. Germline-derived CDR1 and CDR2 are MNHNY and SVGAGI (reference sequence). This CDR3 is built from 16 residues. CDR3 region: CASSYGTGGFNSPIHF. The CDR3 DNA reads TGTGCCAGCAGTTACGGGACAGGGGGGTTTAATTCACCCATCCACTTT.

This clonotype was seen repeatedly, ten times or more. V usage is TRBV10-2 and J usage is TRBJ1-2; 7 positions agree with TRBD1. V lost 7 bases and J lost 8; bases outside the gene matches: 10. Germline-derived CDR1 and CDR2 are WSHSY and SAAADI. This CDR3 comprises 13 residues. In DNA, the CDR3 is TGCGCCAGCACGCGGGACAGAACGGAGGGCTACACCTTC. Translated, it gives CASTRDRTEGYTF.